This T cell receptor beta chain was recorded in a study of PD-1 blockade in classical Hodgkin lymphoma. Study summary: A 3 mg/kg intravenous dose of nivolumab was received by patients every 2 weeks. Overall study results and limits: With respect to the repertoire differences, their causes, possibly disease activity or prior therapy, remain undefined. By cycle point C4D1, TCR diversity had risen significantly in CD4+ cells (but not CD8+ cells).

To note about this clone: Its antigen is still unknown.

After autologous stem cell transplantation all patients relapsed, and prior brentuximab vedotin exposure differed between cohorts. CDR3 size: 14 residues. Trimming took 0 bases from V and 6 from J, leaving 10 bases between them. Germline CDR1 SGHRS, CDR2 YFSETQ. TCRdb's table, derived via immunoSEQ multiplex PCR, lists solely in-frame clones and lacks some. The sample comprises under 75,000 clones, 88% of which are singletons, and about 5.6% rests with the top ten. The rearrangement links TRBV5-1 to TRBJ2-1; the D gene could be TRBD1 or TRBD2 (5 bases each). The material was peripheral blood mononuclear cells (PBMCs), obtained before the second cycle of nivolumab. The clonotype was recovered from a human donor with classical Hodgkin lymphoma. The CDR3 region is CASSLGSGGNEQFF. The CDR3, as DNA: TGCGCCAGCAGCTTGGGTAGTGGGGGCAATGAGCAGTTCTTC. Based on the CDR3 plus reference TRBV5-1 and TRBJ2-1, the full variable domain is KAGVTQTPRYLIKTRGQQVTLSCSPISGHRSVSWYQQTPGQGLQFLFEYFSETQRNKGNFPGRFSGRQFSNSRSEMNVSTLELGDSALYLCASSLGSGGNEQFFGPGTRLTVL.